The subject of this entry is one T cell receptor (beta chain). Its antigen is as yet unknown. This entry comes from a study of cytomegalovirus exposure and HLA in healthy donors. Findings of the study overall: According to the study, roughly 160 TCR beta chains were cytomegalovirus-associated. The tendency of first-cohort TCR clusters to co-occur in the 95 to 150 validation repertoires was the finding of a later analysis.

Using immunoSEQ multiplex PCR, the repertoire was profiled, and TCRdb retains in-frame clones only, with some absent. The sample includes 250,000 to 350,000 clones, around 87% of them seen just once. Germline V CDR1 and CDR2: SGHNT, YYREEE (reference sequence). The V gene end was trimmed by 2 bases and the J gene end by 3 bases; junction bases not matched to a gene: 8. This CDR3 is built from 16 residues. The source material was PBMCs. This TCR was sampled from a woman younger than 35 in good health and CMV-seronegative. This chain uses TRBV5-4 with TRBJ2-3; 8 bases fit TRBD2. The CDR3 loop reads CASSFPTASGTDTQYF. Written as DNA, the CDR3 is TGTGCCAGCAGCTTCCCTACAGCTAGCGGGACAGATACGCAGTATTTT.